This T cell receptor beta chain was identified during a study of blood T cell repertoires in COVID-19. How the authors handled the data: Nucleated cell counts were estimated from reference gene primer amplification. Profiling relied on immunoSEQ multiplex PCR, and the TCRdb table lists in-frame clones only, not all of them. V and J calls and clone size are copied from that table; D and trimming were computed from the DNA. The data show 250,000 to 300,000 clones, roughly 89% seen once. The sequence came from a woman aged 55-70 years who had recovered from COVID-19. The sample comprised PBMCs or T cells enriched from blood (not recorded which).

This CDR3 is CASSGLAVYEQYF. The CDR3 nucleotides read TGTGCCAGCAGCGGACTAGCGGTTTACGAGCAGTACTTC. This chain connects TRBV6-5 to TRBJ2-7, with TRBD2 matching 10 bases. The CDR3 contains 13 residues. Germline-derived CDR1 and CDR2 are MNHEY and SVGAGI. Trimming at V came to 6 bases and at J to 4 bases, leaving 3 bases not matched to a gene.